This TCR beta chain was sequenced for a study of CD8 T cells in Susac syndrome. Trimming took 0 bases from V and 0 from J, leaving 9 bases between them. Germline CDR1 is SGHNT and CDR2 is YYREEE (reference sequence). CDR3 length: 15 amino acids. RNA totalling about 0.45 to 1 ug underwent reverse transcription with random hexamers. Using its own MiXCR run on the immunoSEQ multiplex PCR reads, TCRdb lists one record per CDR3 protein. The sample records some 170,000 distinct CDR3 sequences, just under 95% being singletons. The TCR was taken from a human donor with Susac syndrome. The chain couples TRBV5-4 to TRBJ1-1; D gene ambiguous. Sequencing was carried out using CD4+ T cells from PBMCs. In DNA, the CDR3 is TGTGCCAGCAGCTTGGGACCGACCATGAACACTGAAGCTTTCTTT. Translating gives CASSLGPTMNTEAFF.